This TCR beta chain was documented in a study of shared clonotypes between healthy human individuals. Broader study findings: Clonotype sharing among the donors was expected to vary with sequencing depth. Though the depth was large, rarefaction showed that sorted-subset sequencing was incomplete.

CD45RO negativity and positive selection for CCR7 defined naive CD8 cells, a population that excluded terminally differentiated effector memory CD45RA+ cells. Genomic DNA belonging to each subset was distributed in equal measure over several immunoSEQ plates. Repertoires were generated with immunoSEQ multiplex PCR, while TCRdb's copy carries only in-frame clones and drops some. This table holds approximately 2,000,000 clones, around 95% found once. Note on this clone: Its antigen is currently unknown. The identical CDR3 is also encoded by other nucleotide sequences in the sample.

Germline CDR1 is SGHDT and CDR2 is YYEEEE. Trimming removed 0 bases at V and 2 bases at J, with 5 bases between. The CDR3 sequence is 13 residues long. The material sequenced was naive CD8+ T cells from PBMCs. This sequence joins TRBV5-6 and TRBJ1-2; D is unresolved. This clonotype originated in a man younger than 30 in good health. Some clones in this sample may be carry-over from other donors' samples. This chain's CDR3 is CASSLDGNYGYTF. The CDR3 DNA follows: TGTGCCAGCAGCTTGGACGGGAACTATGGCTACACCTTC.